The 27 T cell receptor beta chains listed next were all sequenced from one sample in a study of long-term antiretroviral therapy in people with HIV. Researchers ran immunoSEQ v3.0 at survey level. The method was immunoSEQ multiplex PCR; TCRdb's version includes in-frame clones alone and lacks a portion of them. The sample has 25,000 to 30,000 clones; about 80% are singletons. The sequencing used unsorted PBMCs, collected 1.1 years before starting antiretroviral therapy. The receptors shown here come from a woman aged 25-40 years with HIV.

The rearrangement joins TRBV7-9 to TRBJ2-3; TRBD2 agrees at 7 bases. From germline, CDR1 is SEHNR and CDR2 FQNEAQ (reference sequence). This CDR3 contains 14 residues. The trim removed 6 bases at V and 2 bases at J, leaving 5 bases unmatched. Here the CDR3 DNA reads TGTGCCAGCAGTTGGGGGGGTACCACAGATACGCAGTATTTT. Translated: CASSWGGTTDTQYF.

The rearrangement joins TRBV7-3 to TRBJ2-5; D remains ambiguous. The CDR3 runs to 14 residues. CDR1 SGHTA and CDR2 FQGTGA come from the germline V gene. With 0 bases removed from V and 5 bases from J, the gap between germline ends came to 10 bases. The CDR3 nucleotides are TGTGCCAGCAGCTTAACGCCAGGTCTGGAGACCCAGTACTTC. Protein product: CASSLTPGLETQYF.

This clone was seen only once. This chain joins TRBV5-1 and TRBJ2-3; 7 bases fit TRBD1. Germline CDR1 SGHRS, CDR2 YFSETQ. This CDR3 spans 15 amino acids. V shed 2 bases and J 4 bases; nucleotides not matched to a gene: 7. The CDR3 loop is CASSFEGATADTQYF. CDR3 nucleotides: TGCGCCAGCAGCTTCGAGGGGGCGACGGCAGATACGCAGTATTTT. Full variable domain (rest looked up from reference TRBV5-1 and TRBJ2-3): KAGVTQTPRYLIKTRGQQVTLSCSPISGHRSVSWYQQTPGQGLQFLFEYFSETQRNKGNFPGRFSGRQFSNSRSEMNVSTLELGDSALYLCASSFEGATADTQYFGPGTRLTVL.

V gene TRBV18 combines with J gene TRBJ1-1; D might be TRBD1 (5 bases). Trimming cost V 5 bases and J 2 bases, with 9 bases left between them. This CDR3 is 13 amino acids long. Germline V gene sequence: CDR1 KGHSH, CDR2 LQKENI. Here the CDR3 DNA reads TGTGCCAGCTCAAAGACAGCCAACACTGAAGCTTTCTTT. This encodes CASSKTANTEAFF.

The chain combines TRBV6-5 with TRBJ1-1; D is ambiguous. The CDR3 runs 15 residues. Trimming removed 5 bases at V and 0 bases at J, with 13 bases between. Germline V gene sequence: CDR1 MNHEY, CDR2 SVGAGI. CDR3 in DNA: TGTGCCAGCAGTCCCGGATGGGGAATGAACACTGAAGCTTTCTTT. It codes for CASSPGWGMNTEAFF.

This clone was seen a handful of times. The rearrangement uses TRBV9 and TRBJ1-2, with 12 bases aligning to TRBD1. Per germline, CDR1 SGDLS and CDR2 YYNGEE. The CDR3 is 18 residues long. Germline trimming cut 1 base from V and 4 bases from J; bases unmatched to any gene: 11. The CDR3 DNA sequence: TGTGCCAGCAGCGTAAATGTCGGGACAGGGGGCTCCATCTATGGCTACACCTTC. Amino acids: CASSVNVGTGGSIYGYTF.

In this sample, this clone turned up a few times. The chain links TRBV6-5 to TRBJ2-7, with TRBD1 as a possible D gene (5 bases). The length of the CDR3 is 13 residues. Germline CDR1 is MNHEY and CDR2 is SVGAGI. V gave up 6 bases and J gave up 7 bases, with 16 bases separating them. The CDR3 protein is CASRTGSLGEQYF. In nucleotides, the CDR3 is TGTGCCAGCAGAACAGGTTCCCTGGGGGAGCAGTACTTC.

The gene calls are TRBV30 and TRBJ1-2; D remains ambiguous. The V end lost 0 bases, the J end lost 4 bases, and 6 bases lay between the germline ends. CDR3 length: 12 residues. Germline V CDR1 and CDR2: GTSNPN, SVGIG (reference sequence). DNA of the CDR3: TGTGCCTGGAGTGTCTCTCCCTATGGCTACACCTTC. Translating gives CAWSVSPYGYTF.

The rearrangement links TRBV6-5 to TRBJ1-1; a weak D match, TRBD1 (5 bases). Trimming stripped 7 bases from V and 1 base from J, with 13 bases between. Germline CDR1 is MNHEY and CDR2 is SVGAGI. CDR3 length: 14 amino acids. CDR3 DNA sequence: TGTGCCAGCAAGTATAGTCAGGGGAACACTGAAGCTTTCTTT. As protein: CASKYSQGNTEAFF.

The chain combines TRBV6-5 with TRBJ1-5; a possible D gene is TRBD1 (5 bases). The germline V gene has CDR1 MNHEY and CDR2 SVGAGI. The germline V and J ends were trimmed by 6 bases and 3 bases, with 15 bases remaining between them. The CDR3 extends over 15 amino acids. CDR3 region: CASSPGTANNQPQHF. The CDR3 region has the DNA TGTGCCAGCAGCCCGGGGACGGCCAACAATCAGCCCCAGCATTTT.

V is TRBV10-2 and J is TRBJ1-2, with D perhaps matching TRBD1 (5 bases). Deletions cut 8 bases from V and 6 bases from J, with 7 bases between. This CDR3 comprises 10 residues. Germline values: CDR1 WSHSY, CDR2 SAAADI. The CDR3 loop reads CASGGDGYTF. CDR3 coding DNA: TGCGCCAGCGGGGGTGATGGCTACACCTTC.

CDR3 region: CASNSAGVAKNIQYF. The CDR3 DNA is TGTGCCAGCAATTCGGCGGGGGTAGCCAAAAACATTCAGTACTTC. The chain recombines TRBV28 with TRBJ2-4; 7 bases line up with TRBD2. CDR3 size: 15 residues. Unmatched junction bases numbered 6, after V lost 7 bases and J lost 0 bases. Germline V gives CDR1 MDHEN, CDR2 SYDVKM.

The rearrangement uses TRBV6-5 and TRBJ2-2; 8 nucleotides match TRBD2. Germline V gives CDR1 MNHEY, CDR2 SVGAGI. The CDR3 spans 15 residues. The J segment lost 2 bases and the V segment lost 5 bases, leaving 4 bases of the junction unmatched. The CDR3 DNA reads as TGTGCCAGCAGTACGGGGGGGAAAAACACCGGGGAGCTGTTTTTT. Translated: CASSTGGKNTGELFF.

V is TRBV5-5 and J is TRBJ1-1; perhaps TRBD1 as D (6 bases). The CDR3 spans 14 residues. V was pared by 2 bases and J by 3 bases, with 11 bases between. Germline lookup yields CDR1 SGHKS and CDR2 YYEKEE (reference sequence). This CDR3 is CASSFQGFDTEAFF. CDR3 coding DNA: TGTGCCAGCAGCTTTCAGGGGTTCGACACTGAAGCTTTCTTT.

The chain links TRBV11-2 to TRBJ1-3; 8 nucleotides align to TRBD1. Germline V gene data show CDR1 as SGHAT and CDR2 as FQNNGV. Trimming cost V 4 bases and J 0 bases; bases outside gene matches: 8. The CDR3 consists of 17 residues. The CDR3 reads CASSYGQGLTSGNTIYF. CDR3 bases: TGTGCCAGCAGCTACGGACAGGGCCTGACCTCTGGAAACACCATATATTTT. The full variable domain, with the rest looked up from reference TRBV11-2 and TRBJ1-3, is EAGVAQSPRYKIIEKRQSVAFWCNPISGHATLYWYQQILGQGPKLLIQFQNNGVVDDSQLPKDRFSAERLKGVDSTLKIQPAKLEDSAVYLCASSYGQGLTSGNTIYFGEGSWLTVV.

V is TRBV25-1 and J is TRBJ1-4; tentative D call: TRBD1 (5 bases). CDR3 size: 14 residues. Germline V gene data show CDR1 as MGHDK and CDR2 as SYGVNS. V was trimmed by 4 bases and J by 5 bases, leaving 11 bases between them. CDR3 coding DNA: TGTGCCAGCAGTGTACAGGCGGGGAATGAAAAACTGTTTTTT. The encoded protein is CASSVQAGNEKLFF. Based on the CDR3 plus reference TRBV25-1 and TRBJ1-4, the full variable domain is EADIYQTPRYLVIGTGKKITLECSQTMGHDKMYWYQQDPGMELHLIHYSYGVNSTEKGDLSSESTVSRIRTEHFPLTLESARPSHTSQYLCASSVQAGNEKLFFGSGTQLSVL.

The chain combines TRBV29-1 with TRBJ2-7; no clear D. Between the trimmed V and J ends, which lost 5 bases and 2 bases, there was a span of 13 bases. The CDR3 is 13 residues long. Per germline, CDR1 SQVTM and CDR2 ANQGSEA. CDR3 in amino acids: CSVIAKVPYEQYV. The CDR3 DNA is TGCAGCGTTATCGCCAAAGTTCCCTACGAGCAGTACGTC.

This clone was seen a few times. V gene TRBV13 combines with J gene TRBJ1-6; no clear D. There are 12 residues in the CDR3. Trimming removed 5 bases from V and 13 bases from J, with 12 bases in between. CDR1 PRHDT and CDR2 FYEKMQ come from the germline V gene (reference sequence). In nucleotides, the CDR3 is TGTGCCAGCAGCGGGGATTTGGGGCCCCTCCACTTT. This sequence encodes CASSGDLGPLHF. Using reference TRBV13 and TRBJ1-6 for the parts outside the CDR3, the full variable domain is AAGVIQSPRHLIKEKRETATLKCYPIPRHDTVYWYQQGPGQDPQFLISFYEKMQSDKGSIPDRFSAQQFSDYHSELNMSSLELGDSALYFCASSGDLGPLHFGNGTRLTVT.

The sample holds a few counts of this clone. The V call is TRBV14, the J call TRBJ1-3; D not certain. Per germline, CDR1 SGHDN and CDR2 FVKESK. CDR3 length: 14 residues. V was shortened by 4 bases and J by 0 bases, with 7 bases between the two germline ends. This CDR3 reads CASSLRNSGNTIYF. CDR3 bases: TGTGCCAGCAGCCTACGGAACTCTGGAAACACCATATATTTT.

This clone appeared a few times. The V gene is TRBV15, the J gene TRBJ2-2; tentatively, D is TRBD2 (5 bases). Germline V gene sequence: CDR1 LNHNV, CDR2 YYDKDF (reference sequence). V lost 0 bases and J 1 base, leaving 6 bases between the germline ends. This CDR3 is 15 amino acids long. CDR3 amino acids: CATSRDGGNTGELFF. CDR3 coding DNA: TGTGCCACCAGCAGAGACGGAGGGAACACCGGGGAGCTGTTTTTT.

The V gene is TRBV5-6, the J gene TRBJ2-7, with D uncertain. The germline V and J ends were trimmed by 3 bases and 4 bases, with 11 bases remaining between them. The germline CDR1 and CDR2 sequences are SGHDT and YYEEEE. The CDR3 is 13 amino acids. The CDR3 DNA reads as TGTGCCAGCAGCTCGCGACAATTTTACGAGCAGTACGTC. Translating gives CASSSRQFYEQYV.

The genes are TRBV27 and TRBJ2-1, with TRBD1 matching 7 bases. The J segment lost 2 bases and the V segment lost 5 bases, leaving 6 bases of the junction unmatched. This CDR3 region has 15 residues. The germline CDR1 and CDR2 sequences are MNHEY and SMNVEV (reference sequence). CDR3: CASSLGTATYNEQFF. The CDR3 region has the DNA TGTGCCAGCAGTCTTGGGACAGCCACCTACAATGAGCAGTTCTTC.

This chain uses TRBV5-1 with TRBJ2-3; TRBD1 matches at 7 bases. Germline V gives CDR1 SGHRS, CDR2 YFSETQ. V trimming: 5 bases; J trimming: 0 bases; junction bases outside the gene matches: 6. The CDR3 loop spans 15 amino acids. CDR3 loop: CASSTGTVSTDTQYF. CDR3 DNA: TGCGCCAGCAGTACCGGGACAGTAAGCACAGATACGCAGTATTTT.

CDR3 bases: TGTGCCAGCACCACAACACAGGGAGAAGCTTTCTTT. This translates into CASTTTQGEAFF. The V call is TRBV28, the J call TRBJ1-1; possibly TRBD1 for D (6 bases). This CDR3 comprises 12 residues. The V gene's germline CDR1 is MDHEN and CDR2 SYDVKM. V shed 7 bases and J shed 8 bases, with 14 bases lying between them. The complete variable domain, with remaining parts taken from reference TRBV28 and TRBJ1-1, reads DVKVTQSSRYLVKRTGEKVFLECVQDMDHENMFWYRQDPGLGLRLIYFSYDVKMKEKGDIPEGYSVSREKKERFSLILESASTNQTSMYLCASTTTQGEAFFGQGTRLTVV.

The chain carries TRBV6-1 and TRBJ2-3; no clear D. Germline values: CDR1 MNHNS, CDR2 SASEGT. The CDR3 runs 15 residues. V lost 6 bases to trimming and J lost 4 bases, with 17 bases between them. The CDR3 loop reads CASSLAPWSPDTQYF. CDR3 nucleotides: TGTGCCAGCAGCTTGGCCCCTTGGAGCCCAGATACGCAGTATTTT.

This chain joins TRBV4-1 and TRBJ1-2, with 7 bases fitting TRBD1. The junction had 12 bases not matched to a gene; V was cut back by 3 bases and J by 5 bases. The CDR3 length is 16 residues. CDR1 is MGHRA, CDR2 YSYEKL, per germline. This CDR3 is CASSQDPDRQIYGYTF. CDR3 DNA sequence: TGCGCCAGCAGCCAGGACCCGGACAGGCAGATTTATGGCTACACCTTC.

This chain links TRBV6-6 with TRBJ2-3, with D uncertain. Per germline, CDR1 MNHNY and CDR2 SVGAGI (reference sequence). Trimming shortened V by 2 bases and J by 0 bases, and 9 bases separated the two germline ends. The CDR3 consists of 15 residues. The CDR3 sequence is CASSYTVSSTDTQYF. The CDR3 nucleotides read TGTGCCAGCAGTTACACCGTTTCTAGCACAGATACGCAGTATTTT.